The next 22 T cell receptor beta chains were all read from a single sample in a study of regulatory T cells in long-lasting Graves disease (dated by TCRdb to the early 2020s). The method behind the library was multiplex PCR. Reads for this sample came from an Illumina HiSeq 4000. iRepertoire HTBI primers and Arm-PCR amplification of CDR3 regions were used to construct TCR beta libraries. TCRdb trimmed the raw reads at Q25, called clones with MiXCR and kept productive beta chains. Each entry merges the rows of one CDR3 protein and shows their most common DNA and genes. Counted in this sample were 350,000 to 500,000 distinct CDR3 sequences; roughly 15% of them appeared once. About 23% of the sample is taken by the ten largest. The time point label, as the study defines it: newly diagnosed GD, antithyroid drugs for less than 3 months. For both TCR sequencing and RNA sequencing, RNA was extracted from PBMCs using TRIzol.

The data also belong to a second study, concerning T cells in Graves' hyperthyroidism and ophthalmopathy.

Material: peripheral blood mononuclear cells (PBMCs), obtained at new diagnosis, from a patient treated with antithyroid drugs. Receptor source: a woman aged 18-30 years with Graves disease. Donor details come from another sample of the same person, matched by shared clones.

The chain uses TRBV7-9 and TRBJ1-2, with a possible D match to TRBD1 (6 bases). Germline V CDR1 and CDR2: SEHNR, FQNEAQ (reference sequence). The CDR3 extends over 13 amino acids. The V end lost 6 bases, the J end lost 6 bases, and 14 bases lay between the germline ends. CDR3 protein: CASSYDRLDGYTF. For the CDR3, the DNA is TGTGCCAGCAGTTATGACAGGCTAGATGGCTACACCTTC.

The V and J genes are TRBV7-2 and TRBJ2-3; TRBD2 aligns across 14 bases. Per germline, CDR1 SGHTA and CDR2 FQGNSA. The V segment lost 6 bases and the J segment 5 bases; nucleotides outside the gene matches: 7. This CDR3 comprises 16 residues. The CDR3 region has the DNA TGTGCCAGCAGAAGACTAGCGGGAGGGCCGGTAGATACGCAGTATTTT. Protein product: CASRRLAGGPVDTQYF.

This clonotype occurred a few times. The V gene is TRBV20-1, the J gene TRBJ2-3; TRBD2 agrees at 13 bases. The CDR3 consists of 15 residues. Germline V gene lookup returns CDR1 DFQATT and CDR2 SNEGSKA (reference sequence). J was trimmed by 0 bases and V by 5 bases; bases with no gene match: 2. The CDR3 DNA reads TGCAGTGCTGGGACTAGCGGGGTTAGCACAGATACGCAGTATTTT. This gives the protein CSAGTSGVSTDTQYF.

This clonotype was seen just once. This chain connects TRBV7-8 to TRBJ2-2, with TRBD2 identical over 9 bases. Germline CDR1 SGHVS, CDR2 FQNEAQ. The J segment lost 7 bases and the V segment lost 7 bases, leaving 4 bases of the junction unmatched. The CDR3 is 13 amino acids. CDR3 amino acids: CASTLAGNGELFF. CDR3 in DNA: TGTGCCAGCACCCTAGCGGGAAACGGGGAGCTGTTTTTT.

This clonotype was seen a handful of times. The junction does not match germline at one end; this may be a read error. The genes are TRBV7-9 and TRBJ2-2, with 9 bases identical to TRBD1. CDR3 size: 18 residues. Germline CDR1 SEHNR, CDR2 FQNEAQ (reference sequence). For the CDR3, the DNA is TGTGCCAGCAGCTTAGGGTCCCTACAGGGGGCGAACATCGGGGAGCTGTTTTTT. Protein product: CASSLGSLQGANIGELFF. Filled out from reference TRBV7-9 and TRBJ2-2, the complete variable domain reads DTGVSQNPRHKITKRGQNVTFRCDPISEHNRLYWYRQTLGQGPEFLTYFQNEAQLEKSRLLSDRFSAERPKGSFSTLEIQRTEQGDSAMYLCASSLGSLQGANIGELFFGEGSRLTVL.

The chain links TRBV10-3 to TRBJ2-2; 8 nucleotides match TRBD2. The germline gives CDR1 ENHRY, CDR2 SYGVKD. The ends lost 2 bases at V and 1 base at J; junction bases unmatched: 0. This CDR3 has 15 amino acids. In DNA form, the CDR3 reads TGTGCCATCAGTGAGGGGACTAGGAACACCGGGGAGCTGTTTTTT. It codes for CAISEGTRNTGELFF.

This clonotype has a count of ten or more. The gene calls are TRBV5-1 and TRBJ2-5; D is unresolved. V dropped 0 bases and J dropped 5 bases, with 11 bases sitting between them. The germline V gene encodes CDR1 SGHRS and CDR2 YFSETQ. This CDR3 spans 14 amino acids. CDR3 DNA sequence: TGCGCCAGCAGCTTGGCCTCGGTTCGGGAGACCCAGTACTTC. Protein product: CASSLASVRETQYF.

In the case of this clonotype: With a much larger clone just one base away, this may be a read error. The V and J genes are TRBV28 and TRBJ2-2; 7 bases align to TRBD1. The CDR3 sequence is 14 residues long. CDR1 and CDR2 from the germline V gene are MDHEN and SYDVKM. This CDR3 reads CASTITGVTGELSF. The CDR3 coding sequence is TGTGCCAGCACCATAACAGGGGTCACCGGGGAGCTGTCTTTT. Drawing the rest from reference TRBV28 and TRBJ2-2, the complete variable domain is DVKVTQSSRYLVKRTGEKVFLECVQDMDHENMFWYRQDPGLGLRLIYFSYDVKMKEKGDIPEGYSVSREKKERFSLILESASTNQTSMYLCASTITGVTGELSFGEGSRLTVL.

This clonotype was seen many times. The chain couples TRBV20-1 to TRBJ2-1, with 8 nucleotides matching TRBD1. Trimming cost V 2 bases and J 4 bases; bases outside gene matches: 7. The CDR3 runs to 15 residues. From germline, CDR1 is DFQATT and CDR2 SNEGSKA (reference sequence). The CDR3 nucleotides are TGCAGTGCTAGAAGACAGGGGAAGGTTTACAATGAGCAGTTCTTC. Residues: CSARRQGKVYNEQFF.

This clonotype was detected many times. The chain has TRBV7-3 and TRBJ2-1; 9 bases agree with TRBD2. The CDR3 spans 13 residues. The germline V gene encodes CDR1 SGHTA and CDR2 FQGTGA. V was pared by 5 bases and J by 8 bases, with 4 bases of the junction left unmatched. CDR3 residues: CASSLIAGDEQFF. In DNA form, the CDR3 reads TGTGCCAGCAGCCTCATAGCGGGAGATGAGCAGTTCTTC.

There are many counts of this clonotype. The genes are TRBV12-3 or TRBV12-4 and TRBJ2-7; 10 positions match TRBD1. Trimming took 6 bases from V and 4 from J; bases not matched to a gene: 3. This CDR3 has 13 amino acids. CDR3 loop: CASRGQGVYEQYF. The CDR3 nucleotides are TGTGCCAGCAGAGGACAGGGGGTGTACGAGCAGTACTTC.

This clonotype was counted at least ten times. This chain connects TRBV29-1 to TRBJ2-7; possibly TRBD1 or TRBD2 for D (5 bases each). Trimming took off 1 base at V and 5 bases at J, with 18 bases between the two ends. Germline values: CDR1 SQVTM, CDR2 ANQGSEA. This CDR3 contains 15 residues. The CDR3 loop is CSVEGGRQTPNEQYF. The DNA for the CDR3 is TGCAGCGTTGAAGGGGGGAGACAAACACCTAACGAGCAGTACTTC.

This chain's CDR3 is CASSYAGLGTDTQYF. The CDR3 region has the DNA TGTGCCAGCAGTTACGCGGGACTGGGCACAGATACGCAGTATTTT. The rearrangement uses TRBV6-2 or TRBV6-3 and TRBJ2-3, with D perhaps matching TRBD2 (6 bases). This CDR3 spans 15 amino acids. V was shortened by 2 bases and J by 1 base, with 10 bases between the two germline ends. Germline values: CDR1 MNHEY, CDR2 SVGEGT.

This clonotype was seen a handful of times. The chain uses TRBV6-5 and TRBJ2-1; 14 bases match TRBD2. The CDR3 extends over 19 amino acids. Germline assignment: CDR1 MNHEY and CDR2 SVGAGI. V gave up 2 bases and J gave up 4 bases; unmatched junction bases: 10. This chain's CDR3 is CASSYARLAGGPGYNEQFF. The CDR3 nucleotides read TGTGCCAGCAGTTACGCTAGACTAGCGGGAGGGCCGGGATACAATGAGCAGTTCTTC.

This chain joins TRBV25-1 and TRBJ2-1; D is ambiguous. Trimming removed 10 bases at V and 8 bases at J, with 21 bases between. Germline V gives CDR1 MGHDK, CDR2 SYGVNS. The CDR3 length is 14 residues. The CDR3 loop is CATSLEAARDEQFF. CDR3 DNA sequence: TGTGCCACCTCCCTCGAGGCGGCCCGGGATGAGCAGTTCTTC.

The V gene is TRBV11-3, the J gene TRBJ2-1; 9 bases are shared with TRBD1. The germline CDR1 and CDR2 sequences are SGHNT and YENEEA. Germline trimming cut 1 base from V and 4 bases from J; bases unmatched to any gene: 2. The CDR3 consists of 15 residues. CDR3 amino acids: CASSLGDRVYNEQFF. The DNA for the CDR3 is TGTGCCAGCAGCTTAGGGGACAGGGTATACAATGAGCAGTTCTTC. The full variable domain, rest sourced from reference TRBV11-3 and TRBJ2-1, is EAGVVQSPRYKIIEKKQPVAFWCNPISGHNTLYWYLQNLGQGPELLIRYENEEAVDDSQLPKDRFSAERLKGVDSTLKIQPAELGDSAVYLCASSLGDRVYNEQFFGPGTRLTVL.

There are a few counts of this clonotype. The junction does not match germline at one end; this may be a read error. The chain employs TRBV7-7 and TRBJ2-5; weak D call: TRBD2 (5 bases). This CDR3 spans 15 amino acids. CDR1 is SSHAT and CDR2 is FNYEAQ in the germline V gene (reference sequence). The DNA for the CDR3 is TGTGCTAGCAGTTCCTCTAGCCTGTCCCGGGAGACCCAGTACTTC. It translates to CASSSSSLSRETQYF.

This clonotype was picked up a small number of times. The J gene is TRBJ2-5, the V gene TRBV11-2, with TRBD1 identical over 7 bases. The ends lost 5 bases at V and 5 bases at J; junction bases unmatched: 11. This CDR3 is built from 15 residues. Germline V CDR1 and CDR2: SGHAT, FQNNGV. The CDR3 here is CASSRQGGFGETQYF. DNA for the CDR3: TGTGCCAGCAGCAGACAGGGTGGTTTCGGGGAGACCCAGTACTTC.

This clonotype was detected many times. The chain is built from TRBV24-1 and TRBJ1-1; D may be TRBD1 (6 bases). This CDR3 has 15 residues. CDR1 is KGHDR and CDR2 is SFDVKD in the germline V gene. V was pared by 4 bases and J by 1 base, with 12 bases between. The CDR3 spells CATSDPRGKNTEAFF. The CDR3 DNA reads TGTGCCACCAGTGACCCGAGGGGGAAGAACACTGAAGCTTTCTTT.

The chain recombines TRBV6-1 with TRBJ2-4, with 7 bases identical to TRBD1. Germline values: CDR1 MNHNS, CDR2 SASEGT. J gave up 8 bases and V 4 bases, and 8 bases lay outside the gene matches. There are 14 residues in the CDR3. The CDR3 bases are TGTGCCAGCAGTGTTGGACAGGTCAGGGACATTCAGTACTTC. Translated, it gives CASSVGQVRDIQYF.

This clonotype was seen many times. The V call is TRBV12-3 or TRBV12-4, the J call TRBJ2-5, with TRBD1 matching over 7 bases. Trimming at V came to 7 bases and at J to 3 bases, leaving 8 bases not matched to a gene. The length of the CDR3 is 14 residues. CDR3 DNA sequence: TGTGCCAGCACTAACGACAGGGCGGAAGAGACCCAGTACTTC. Residues: CASTNDRAEETQYF.

The V gene is TRBV7-8, the J gene TRBJ1-1, with D hard to call. Germline V gene lookup returns CDR1 SGHVS and CDR2 FQNEAQ. With 3 bases removed from V and 0 bases from J, the gap between germline ends came to 17 bases. The CDR3 runs to 17 residues. Here the CDR3 DNA reads TGTGCCAGCAGCTTTTTTGGTATGGCACCCCTGAACACTGAAGCTTTCTTT. Translating gives CASSFFGMAPLNTEAFF.